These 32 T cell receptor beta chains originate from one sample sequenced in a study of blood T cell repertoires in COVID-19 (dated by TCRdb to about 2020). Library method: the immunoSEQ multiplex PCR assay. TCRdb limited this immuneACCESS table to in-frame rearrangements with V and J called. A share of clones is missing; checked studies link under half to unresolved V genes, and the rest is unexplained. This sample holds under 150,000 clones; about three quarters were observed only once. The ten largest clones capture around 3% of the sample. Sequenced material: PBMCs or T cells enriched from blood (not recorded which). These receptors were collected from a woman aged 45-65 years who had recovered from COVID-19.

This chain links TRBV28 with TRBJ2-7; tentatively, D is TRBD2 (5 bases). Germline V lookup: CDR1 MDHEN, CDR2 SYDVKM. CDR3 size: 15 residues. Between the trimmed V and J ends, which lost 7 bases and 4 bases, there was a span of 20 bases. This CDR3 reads CASIGRTGPLYEQYF. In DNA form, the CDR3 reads TGTGCCAGCATAGGTCGGACTGGGCCCCTTTACGAGCAGTACTTC.

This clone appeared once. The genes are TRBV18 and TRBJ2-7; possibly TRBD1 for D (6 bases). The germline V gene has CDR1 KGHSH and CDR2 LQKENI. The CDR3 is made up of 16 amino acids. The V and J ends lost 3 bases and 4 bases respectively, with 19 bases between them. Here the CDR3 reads CASSPAGTNSRYEQYF. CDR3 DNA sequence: TGTGCCAGCTCACCCGCCGGGACAAACTCCCGTTACGAGCAGTACTTC.

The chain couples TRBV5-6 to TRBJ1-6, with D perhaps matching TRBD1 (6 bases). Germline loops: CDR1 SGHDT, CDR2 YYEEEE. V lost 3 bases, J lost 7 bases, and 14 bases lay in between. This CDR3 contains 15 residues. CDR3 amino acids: CASSYRVVGNSPLHF. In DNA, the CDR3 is TGTGCCAGCAGCTACAGGGTGGTAGGCAATTCACCCCTCCACTTT.

Here the CDR3 DNA reads TGTGCCAGCAGCTTGCCCCAGGGGCGTGGAAACACCATATATTTT. Protein: CASSLPQGRGNTIYF. The gene calls are TRBV5-6 and TRBJ1-3, with D possibly TRBD1 on 6 matching bases. Trimming pared 1 base from V and 3 bases from J, leaving 11 bases between. Per the germline V gene, CDR1 is SGHDT and CDR2 is YYEEEE. CDR3 length equals 15 residues. Complete variable domain (other parts from reference TRBV5-6 and TRBJ1-3): DAGVTQSPTHLIKTRGQQVTLRCSPKSGHDTVSWYQQALGQGPQFIFQYYEEEERQRGNFPDRFSGHQFPNYSSELNVNALLLGDSALYLCASSLPQGRGNTIYFGEGSWLTVV.

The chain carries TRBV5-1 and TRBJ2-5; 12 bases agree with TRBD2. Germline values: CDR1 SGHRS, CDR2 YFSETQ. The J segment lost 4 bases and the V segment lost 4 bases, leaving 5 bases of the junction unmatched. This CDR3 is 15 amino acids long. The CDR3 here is CASSASGGALETQYF. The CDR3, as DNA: TGCGCCAGCAGCGCTAGCGGGGGGGCCTTAGAGACCCAGTACTTC. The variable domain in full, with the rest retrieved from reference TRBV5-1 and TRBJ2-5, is KAGVTQTPRYLIKTRGQQVTLSCSPISGHRSVSWYQQTPGQGLQFLFEYFSETQRNKGNFPGRFSGRQFSNSRSEMNVSTLELGDSALYLCASSASGGALETQYFGPGTRLLVL.

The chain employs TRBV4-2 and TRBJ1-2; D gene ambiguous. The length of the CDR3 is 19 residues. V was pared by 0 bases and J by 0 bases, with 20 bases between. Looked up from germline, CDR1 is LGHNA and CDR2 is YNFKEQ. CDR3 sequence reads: CASSQEDGSFRRANYGYTF. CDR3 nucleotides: TGTGCCAGCAGCCAAGAGGATGGTAGTTTTAGGAGAGCTAACTATGGCTACACCTTC.

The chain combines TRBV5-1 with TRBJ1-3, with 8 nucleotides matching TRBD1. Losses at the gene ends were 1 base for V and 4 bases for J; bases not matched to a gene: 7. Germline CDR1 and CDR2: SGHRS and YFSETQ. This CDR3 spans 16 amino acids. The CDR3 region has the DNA TGCGCCAGCAGCTTGCCCGACAGGGGAACGGGAAACACCATATATTTT. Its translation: CASSLPDRGTGNTIYF.

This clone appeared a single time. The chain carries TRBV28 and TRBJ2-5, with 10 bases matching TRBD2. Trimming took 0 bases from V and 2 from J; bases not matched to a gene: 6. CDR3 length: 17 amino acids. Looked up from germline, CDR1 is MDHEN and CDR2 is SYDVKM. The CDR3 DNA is TGTGCCAGCAGTTTATGCCGACTAGCGGGTTTACAAGAGACCCAGTACTTC. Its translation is CASSLCRLAGLQETQYF.

CDR3 loop: CASSLDRGVSYEQYF. DNA of the CDR3: TGTGCCAGTAGTTTGGACAGGGGCGTGTCCTACGAGCAGTACTTC. The rearrangement links TRBV19 to TRBJ2-7; 9 positions match TRBD1. Germline V gene data show CDR1 as LNHDA and CDR2 as SQIVND (reference sequence). The CDR3 length is 15 residues. V lost 5 bases to trimming and J lost 1 base; unmatched junction nucleotides: 6.

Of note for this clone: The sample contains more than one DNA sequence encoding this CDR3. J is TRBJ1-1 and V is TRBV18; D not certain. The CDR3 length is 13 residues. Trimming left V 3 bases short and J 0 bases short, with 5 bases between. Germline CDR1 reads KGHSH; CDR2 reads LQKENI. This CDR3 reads CASSPGLNTEAFF. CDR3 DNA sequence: TGTGCCAGCTCACCGGGCTTGAACACTGAAGCTTTCTTT.

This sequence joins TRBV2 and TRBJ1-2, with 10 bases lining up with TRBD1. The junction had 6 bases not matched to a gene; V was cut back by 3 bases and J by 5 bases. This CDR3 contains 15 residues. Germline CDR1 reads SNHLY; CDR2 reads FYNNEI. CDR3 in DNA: TGTGCCAGCAGTGAGGGGACAGGGGACGGATATGGCTACACCTTC. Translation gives CASSEGTGDGYGYTF.

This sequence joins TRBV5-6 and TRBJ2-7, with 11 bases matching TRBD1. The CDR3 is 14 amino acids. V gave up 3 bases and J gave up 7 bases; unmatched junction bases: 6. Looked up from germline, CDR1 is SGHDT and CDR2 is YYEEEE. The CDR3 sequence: CASSYGQGALEQYF. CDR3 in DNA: TGTGCCAGCAGCTACGGACAGGGGGCGCTGGAGCAGTACTTC.

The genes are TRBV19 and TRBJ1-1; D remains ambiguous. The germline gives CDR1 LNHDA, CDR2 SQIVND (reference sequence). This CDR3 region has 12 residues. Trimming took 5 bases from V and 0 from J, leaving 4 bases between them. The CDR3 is CASSPLNTEAFF. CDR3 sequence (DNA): TGTGCCAGTAGTCCCTTGAACACTGAAGCTTTCTTT.

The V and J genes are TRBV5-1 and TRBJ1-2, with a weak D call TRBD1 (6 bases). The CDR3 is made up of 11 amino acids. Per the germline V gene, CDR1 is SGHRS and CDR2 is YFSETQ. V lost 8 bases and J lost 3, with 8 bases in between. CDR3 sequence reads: CARKGDYGYTF. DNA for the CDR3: TGCGCCAGAAAGGGGGACTATGGCTACACCTTC.

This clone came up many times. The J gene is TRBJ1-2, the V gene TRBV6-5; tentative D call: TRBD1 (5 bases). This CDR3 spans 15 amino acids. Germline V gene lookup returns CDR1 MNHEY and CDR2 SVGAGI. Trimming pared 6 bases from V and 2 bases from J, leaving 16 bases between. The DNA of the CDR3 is TGTGCCAGCAGGGCGGGGGGGGGTCAAAACTATGGCTACACCTTC. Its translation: CASRAGGGQNYGYTF.

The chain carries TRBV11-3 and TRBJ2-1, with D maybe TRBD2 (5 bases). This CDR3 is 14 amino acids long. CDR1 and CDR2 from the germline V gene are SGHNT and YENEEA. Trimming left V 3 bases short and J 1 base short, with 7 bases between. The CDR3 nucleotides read TGTGCCAGCAGCTTGGGAGATTCCTACAATGAGCAGTTCTTC. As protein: CASSLGDSYNEQFF. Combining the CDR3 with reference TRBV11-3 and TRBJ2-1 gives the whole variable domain EAGVVQSPRYKIIEKKQPVAFWCNPISGHNTLYWYLQNLGQGPELLIRYENEEAVDDSQLPKDRFSAERLKGVDSTLKIQPAELGDSAVYLCASSLGDSYNEQFFGPGTRLTVL.

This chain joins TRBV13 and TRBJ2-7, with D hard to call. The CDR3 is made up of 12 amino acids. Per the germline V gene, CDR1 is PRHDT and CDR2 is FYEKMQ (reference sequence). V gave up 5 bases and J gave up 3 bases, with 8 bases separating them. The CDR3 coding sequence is TGTGCCAGCAGCCCCCAAAACTACGAGCAGTACTTC. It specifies CASSPQNYEQYF. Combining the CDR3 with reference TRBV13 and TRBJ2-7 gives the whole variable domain AAGVIQSPRHLIKEKRETATLKCYPIPRHDTVYWYQQGPGQDPQFLISFYEKMQSDKGSIPDRFSAQQFSDYHSELNMSSLELGDSALYFCASSPQNYEQYFGPGTRLTVT.

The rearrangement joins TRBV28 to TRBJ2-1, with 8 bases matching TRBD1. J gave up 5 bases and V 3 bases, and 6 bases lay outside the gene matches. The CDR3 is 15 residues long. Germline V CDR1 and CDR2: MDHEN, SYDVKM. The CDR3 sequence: CASSLARGLNNEQFF. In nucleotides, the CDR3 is TGTGCCAGCAGTTTGGCCAGGGGGCTCAACAATGAGCAGTTCTTC.

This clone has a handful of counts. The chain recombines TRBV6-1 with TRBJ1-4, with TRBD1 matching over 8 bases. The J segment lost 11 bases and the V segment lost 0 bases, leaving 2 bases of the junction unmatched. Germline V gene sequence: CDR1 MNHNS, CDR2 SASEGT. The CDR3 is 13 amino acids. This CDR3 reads CASSEARQGKLFF. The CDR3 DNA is TGTGCCAGCAGTGAAGCTCGACAGGGGAAACTGTTTTTT.

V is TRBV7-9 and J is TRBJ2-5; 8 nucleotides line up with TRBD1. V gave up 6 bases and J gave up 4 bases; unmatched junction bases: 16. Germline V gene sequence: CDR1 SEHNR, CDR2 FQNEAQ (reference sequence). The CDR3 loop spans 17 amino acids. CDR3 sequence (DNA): TGTGCCAGCAGTCGATACCCCCTAACAGGGGGTCGAGAGACCCAGTACTTC. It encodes CASSRYPLTGGRETQYF.

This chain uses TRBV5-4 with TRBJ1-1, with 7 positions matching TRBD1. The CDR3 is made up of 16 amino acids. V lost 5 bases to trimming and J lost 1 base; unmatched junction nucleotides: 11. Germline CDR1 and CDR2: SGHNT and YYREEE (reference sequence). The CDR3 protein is CASSDRQGPPNTEAFF. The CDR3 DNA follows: TGTGCCAGCAGTGATCGACAGGGACCCCCGAACACTGAAGCTTTCTTT. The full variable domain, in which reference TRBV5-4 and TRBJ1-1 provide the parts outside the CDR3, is ETGVTQSPTHLIKTRGQQVTLRCSSQSGHNTVSWYQQALGQGPQFIFQYYREEENGRGNFPPRFSGLQFPNYSSELNVNALELDDSALYLCASSDRQGPPNTEAFFGQGTRLTVV.

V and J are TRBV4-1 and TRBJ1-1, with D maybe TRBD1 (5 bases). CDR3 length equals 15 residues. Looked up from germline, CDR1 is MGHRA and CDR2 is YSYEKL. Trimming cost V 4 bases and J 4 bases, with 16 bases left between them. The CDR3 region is CASSREGQAGTEAFF. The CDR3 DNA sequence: TGCGCCAGCAGCCGGGAGGGGCAGGCGGGCACTGAAGCTTTCTTT.

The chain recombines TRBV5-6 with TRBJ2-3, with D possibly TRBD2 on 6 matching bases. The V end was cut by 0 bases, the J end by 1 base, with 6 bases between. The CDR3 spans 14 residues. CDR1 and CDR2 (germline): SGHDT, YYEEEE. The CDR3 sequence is CASSLGGGTDTQYF. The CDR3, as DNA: TGTGCCAGCAGCTTGGGCGGGGGCACAGATACGCAGTATTTT.

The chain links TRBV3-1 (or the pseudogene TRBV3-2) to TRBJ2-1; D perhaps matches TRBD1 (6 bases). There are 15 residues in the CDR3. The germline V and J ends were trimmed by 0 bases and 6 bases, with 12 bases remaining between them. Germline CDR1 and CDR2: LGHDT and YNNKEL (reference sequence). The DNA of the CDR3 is TGTGCCAGCAGCCAAGACGTGGGGGCTCGCAATGAGCAGTTCTTC. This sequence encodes CASSQDVGARNEQFF.

The CDR3 protein is CASHTPKGVNTEAFF. In nucleotides, the CDR3 is TGTGCCAGCCATACGCCGAAGGGGGTGAACACTGAAGCTTTCTTT. The chain uses TRBV27 and TRBJ1-1; D might be TRBD1 (6 bases). The CDR3 contains 15 residues. Trimming took off 8 bases at V and 0 bases at J, with 16 bases between the two ends. Looked up from germline, CDR1 is MNHEY and CDR2 is SMNVEV (reference sequence).

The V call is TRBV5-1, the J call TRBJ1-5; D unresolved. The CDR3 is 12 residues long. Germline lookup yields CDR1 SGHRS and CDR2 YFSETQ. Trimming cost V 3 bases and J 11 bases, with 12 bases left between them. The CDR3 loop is CASSSRVAAQHF. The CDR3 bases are TGCGCCAGCAGCTCCCGGGTAGCAGCCCAGCATTTT.

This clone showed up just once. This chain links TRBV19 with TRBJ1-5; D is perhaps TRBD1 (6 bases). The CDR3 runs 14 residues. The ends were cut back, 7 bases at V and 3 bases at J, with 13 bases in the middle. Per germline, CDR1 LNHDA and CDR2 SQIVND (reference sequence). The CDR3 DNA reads TGTGCCAGTAAGGGGGACCCTAACAATCAGCCCCAGCATTTT. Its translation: CASKGDPNNQPQHF.

This chain's CDR3 is CASAGRIDEQFF. CDR3 nucleotides: TGCGCCAGCGCGGGGAGGATCGATGAGCAGTTCTTC. V and J are TRBV10-2 and TRBJ2-1; D is perhaps TRBD2 (6 bases). CDR3 length equals 12 residues. Per the germline V gene, CDR1 is WSHSY and CDR2 is SAAADI. V lost 8 bases to trimming and J lost 8 bases, with 13 bases between them.

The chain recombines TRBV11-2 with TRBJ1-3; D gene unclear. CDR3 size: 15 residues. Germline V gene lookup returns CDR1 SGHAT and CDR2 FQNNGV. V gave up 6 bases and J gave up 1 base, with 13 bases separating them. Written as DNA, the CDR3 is TGTGCCAGCAGGTCCATCGCCGGGTCTGGAAACACCATATATTTT. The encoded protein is CASRSIAGSGNTIYF. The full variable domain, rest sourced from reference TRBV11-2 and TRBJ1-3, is EAGVAQSPRYKIIEKRQSVAFWCNPISGHATLYWYQQILGQGPKLLIQFQNNGVVDDSQLPKDRFSAERLKGVDSTLKIQPAKLEDSAVYLCASRSIAGSGNTIYFGEGSWLTVV.

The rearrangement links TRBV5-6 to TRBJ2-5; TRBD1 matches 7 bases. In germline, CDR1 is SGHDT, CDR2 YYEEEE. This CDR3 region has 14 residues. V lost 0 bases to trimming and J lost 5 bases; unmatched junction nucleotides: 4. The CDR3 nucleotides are TGTGCCAGCAGCTTGGAACAGGGGACGGAGACCCAGTACTTC. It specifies CASSLEQGTETQYF.

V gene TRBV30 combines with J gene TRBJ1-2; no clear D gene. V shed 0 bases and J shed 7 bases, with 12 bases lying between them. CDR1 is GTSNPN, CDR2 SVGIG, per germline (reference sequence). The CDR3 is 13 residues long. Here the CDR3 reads CAWSVRLIGGYTF. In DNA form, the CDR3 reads TGTGCCTGGAGTGTCAGACTAATAGGTGGCTACACCTTC. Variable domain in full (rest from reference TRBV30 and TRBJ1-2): SQTIHQWPATLVQPVGSPLSLECTVEGTSNPNLYWYRQAAGRGLQLLFYSVGIGQISSEVPQNLSASRPQDRQFILSSKKLLLSDSGFYLCAWSVRLIGGYTFGSGTRLTVV.

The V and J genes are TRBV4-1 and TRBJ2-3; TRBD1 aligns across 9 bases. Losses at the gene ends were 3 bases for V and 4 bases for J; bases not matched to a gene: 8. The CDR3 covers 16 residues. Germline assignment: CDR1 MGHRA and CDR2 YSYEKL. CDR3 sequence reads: CASSHLGQGRADTQYF. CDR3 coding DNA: TGCGCCAGCAGCCACTTGGGACAGGGACGGGCAGATACGCAGTATTTT.